This TCR beta chain is from a study of blood T cell repertoires in COVID-19. Across the whole study: From T cells, B-cell-depleted T cells, or PBMCs came the material, which was cDNA or gDNA.

V lost 3 bases and J 6 bases, leaving 9 bases between the germline ends. The CDR3 length is 12 residues. Per germline, CDR1 MGHDK and CDR2 SYGVNS. Repertoires were generated with immunoSEQ multiplex PCR, while TCRdb's copy carries only in-frame clones and drops some. Here the sample spans about 37,000 clones, about 89% being singletons. The specimen sequenced was peripheral blood. The chain uses TRBV25-1 and TRBJ2-7; no definite D call. The clonotype comes from a human donor in a cohort sampled during active COVID-19. The CDR3 here is CASSERQGEQYF. CDR3 sequence (DNA): TGTGCCAGCAGTGAGAGACAAGGCGAGCAGTACTTC.